These 19 T cell receptor beta chains were all obtained from the same sample, sequenced in a study of identical twins listed by TCRdb under 2016. Library preparation employed 5' RACE. The reads were generated on an Illumina HiSeq 2000. The public reads were quality trimmed at Q25 with fastp and then assembled into clones with MiXCR by TCRdb, keeping productive beta chains. Identical CDR3 proteins give one entry, which carries the most common genes and DNA. The sample contains 600,000 to 700,000 distinct CDR3 sequences, about 20% of them found a single time. Over 4% of the sample goes to the ten largest clones. This sample also belongs to another study, concerning T cells expressing NK-cell markers.

Sequencing was performed on PBMCs. These receptors were collected from a woman aged 18-30 years in good health.

This clonotype has just a few counts. The genes are TRBV5-1 and TRBJ2-3, with D possibly TRBD2 on 5 matching bases. The ends were cut back, 4 bases at V and 4 bases at J, with 22 bases in the middle. The CDR3 length is 17 residues. In germline, CDR1 is SGHRS, CDR2 YFSETQ. The CDR3 DNA sequence: TGCGCCAGCAGCCGATTAGGAGTCACTAGTTTTGCAGATACGCAGTATTTT. Protein: CASSRLGVTSFADTQYF. Full variable domain (rest looked up from reference TRBV5-1 and TRBJ2-3): KAGVTQTPRYLIKTRGQQVTLSCSPISGHRSVSWYQQTPGQGLQFLFEYFSETQRNKGNFPGRFSGRQFSNSRSEMNVSTLELGDSALYLCASSRLGVTSFADTQYFGPGTRLTVL.

The table lists this clonotype with a few counts. The chain combines TRBV5-1 with TRBJ2-7; TRBD1 matches at 7 bases. CDR1 SGHRS and CDR2 YFSETQ come from the germline V gene. The CDR3 covers 15 residues. The V segment lost 4 bases and the J segment 4 bases; nucleotides outside the gene matches: 11. For the CDR3, the DNA is TGCGCCAGCAGCAACGAAGGGACAGTCGATTACGAGCAGTACTTC. This gives the protein CASSNEGTVDYEQYF. The variable domain in full, completed from reference TRBV5-1 and TRBJ2-7, reads KAGVTQTPRYLIKTRGQQVTLSCSPISGHRSVSWYQQTPGQGLQFLFEYFSETQRNKGNFPGRFSGRQFSNSRSEMNVSTLELGDSALYLCASSNEGTVDYEQYFGPGTRLTVT.

A note on this clonotype: Germline and junction disagree at one end, which may indicate a read error. The chain uses TRBV27 and TRBJ2-1, with 7 bases lining up with TRBD2. The V gene's germline CDR1 is MNHEY and CDR2 SMNVEV (reference sequence). This CDR3 has 15 amino acids. CDR3 sequence: CASSLRDYAYNEQFF. The CDR3 coding sequence is TGTGCCAGTAGTTTGAGGGACTACGCCTACAATGAGCAGTTCTTC.

The V gene is TRBV12-3 or TRBV12-4, the J gene TRBJ2-5; D may correspond to TRBD1 or TRBD2 (6 bases each). CDR3 length: 17 residues. V dropped 0 bases and J dropped 5 bases, with 19 bases sitting between them. CDR3 sequence (DNA): TGTGCCAGCAGTTTAGCGCTCCGGGCCGGGGGCCAGGAGACCCAGTACTTC. This codes for CASSLALRAGGQETQYF.

There are a few counts of this clonotype. CDR3 sequence: CATSRDTRRAGEAFF. DNA of the CDR3: TGTGCCACCAGCAGAGATACGAGAAGGGCGGGGGAAGCTTTCTTT. The chain has TRBV15 and TRBJ1-1; D remains ambiguous. The CDR3 is 15 residues long. CDR1 LNHNV and CDR2 YYDKDF come from the germline V gene (reference sequence). Deletions cut 0 bases from V and 8 bases from J, with 16 bases between.

The V call is TRBV2, the J call TRBJ2-2, with a tentative D call TRBD2 (6 bases). The CDR3 sequence is 16 residues long. From germline, CDR1 is SNHLY and CDR2 FYNNEI. V lost 7 bases and J 0 bases, leaving 15 bases between the germline ends. Written as DNA, the CDR3 is TGTGCCAGCACCGGCATAGCGGTGCCGAACACCGGGGAGCTGTTTTTT. Translated, it gives CASTGIAVPNTGELFF.

The rearrangement joins TRBV7-8 to TRBJ2-7; D unclear. The CDR3 covers 12 residues. Germline V gene sequence: CDR1 SGHVS, CDR2 FQNEAQ. The V gene lost 5 bases and the J gene lost 2 bases, with 7 bases spanning the gap. The CDR3 loop is CASSPQTYEQYF. The CDR3 region has the DNA TGTGCCAGCAGCCCTCAGACCTACGAGCAGTACTTC.

The chain uses TRBV2 and TRBJ2-1, with 8 bases matching TRBD2. Losses at the gene ends were 3 bases for V and 5 bases for J; bases not matched to a gene: 12. Germline CDR1 reads SNHLY; CDR2 reads FYNNEI. The CDR3 extends over 17 amino acids. The CDR3 sequence: CASSDFGTGGLNNEQFF. The CDR3 nucleotides read TGTGCCAGCAGTGATTTCGGTACGGGAGGGCTTAACAATGAGCAGTTCTTC.

This clonotype has a handful of counts. The chain joins TRBV20-1 to TRBJ2-7, with 8 bases matching TRBD2. This CDR3 is built from 13 residues. Germline CDR1 is DFQATT and CDR2 is SNEGSKA (reference sequence). The V segment lost 3 bases and the J segment 3 bases; nucleotides outside the gene matches: 4. CDR3 nucleotides: TGCAGTGCTAGTTTAGCGGGGATCTACGAGCAGTACTTC. Protein product: CSASLAGIYEQYF.

The V call is TRBV6-1, the J call TRBJ2-7; 10 bases match TRBD2. CDR1 MNHNS and CDR2 SASEGT come from the germline V gene. CDR3 length: 15 amino acids. Trimming took 6 bases from V and 6 from J; bases not matched to a gene: 11. The CDR3 DNA is TGTGCCAGCAGCTCTAGCGGGAGAGGTGTCCGCGAGCAGTACTTC. It codes for CASSSSGRGVREQYF.

V usage is TRBV12-3 or TRBV12-4 and J usage is TRBJ1-3; 7 bases map to TRBD1. The CDR3 spans 15 residues. The junction had 6 bases not matched to a gene; V was cut back by 7 bases and J by 0 bases. The CDR3 DNA follows: TGTGCCAGCATCTTCACAGGGGCCTCTGGAAACACCATATATTTT. Encoded protein: CASIFTGASGNTIYF.

The chain links TRBV20-1 to TRBJ2-7; TRBD1 aligns across 7 bases. V shed 5 bases and J 3 bases; nucleotides not matched to a gene: 7. The CDR3 totals 13 residues. Germline V gene sequence: CDR1 DFQATT, CDR2 SNEGSKA (reference sequence). The CDR3 is CSASPGQHYEQYF. The CDR3 nucleotides read TGCAGTGCTTCTCCGGGACAGCACTACGAGCAGTACTTC.

The chain has TRBV9 and TRBJ2-7; D is unresolved. The CDR3 runs 15 residues. Per germline, CDR1 SGDLS and CDR2 YYNGEE. V dropped 4 bases and J dropped 0 bases, with 14 bases sitting between them. In DNA form, the CDR3 reads TGTGCCAGCAGCACCACGGCCACGGCCTCCTACGAGCAGTACTTC. As protein: CASSTTATASYEQYF.

A few counts support this clonotype. The V gene is TRBV2, the J gene TRBJ2-1; the D gene could be TRBD1 or TRBD2 (5 bases each). Between the trimmed V and J ends, which lost 4 bases and 12 bases, there was a span of 13 bases. Germline V gives CDR1 SNHLY, CDR2 FYNNEI. The CDR3 has 12 residues. CDR3 sequence reads: CASSVRAEGQFF. The CDR3 DNA reads TGTGCCAGCAGTGTCAGGGCTGAGGGGCAGTTCTTC.

The chain combines TRBV20-1 with TRBJ2-3; TRBD2 matches 9 bases. The germline CDR1 and CDR2 sequences are DFQATT and SNEGSKA (reference sequence). CDR3 length equals 11 residues. The CDR3 here is CTSGGPDTQYF. As DNA, the CDR3 is TGCACCAGCGGGGGGCCTGATACGCAGTATTTT.

The chain carries TRBV7-9 and TRBJ2-7; D unclear. The CDR3 runs to 14 residues. Germline CDR1 SEHNR, CDR2 FQNEAQ (reference sequence). Trimming removed 5 bases at V and 2 bases at J, with 13 bases between. CDR3 amino acids: CASSVEARPYEQYF. The CDR3 DNA sequence: TGTGCCAGCAGCGTAGAAGCCCGCCCCTACGAGCAGTACTTC.

This clonotype has a handful of counts. The chain is built from TRBV7-3 and TRBJ2-3; D may be TRBD1 (6 bases). CDR3 size: 14 residues. The germline gives CDR1 SGHTA, CDR2 FQGTGA. V lost 5 bases to trimming and J lost 5 bases, with 14 bases between them. CDR3 sequence: CASSQTGSRDTQYF. The CDR3 nucleotides read TGTGCCAGCAGCCAAACAGGGTCTAGAGATACGCAGTATTTT.

This clonotype was seen a few times. The rearrangement uses TRBV5-6 and TRBJ2-3; 10 bases map to TRBD2. This CDR3 is built from 17 residues. Germline CDR1 and CDR2: SGHDT and YYEEEE. The V gene end was trimmed by 0 bases and the J gene end by 5 bases; junction bases not matched to a gene: 9. The CDR3: CASSLGASGSRGDTQYF. DNA for the CDR3: TGTGCCAGCAGCTTGGGAGCTAGCGGGAGCAGGGGAGATACGCAGTATTTT.

CDR3 sequence reads: CASSLADTSEQFF. CDR3 DNA: TGCGCCAGCAGCTTGGCTGACACCTCGGAGCAGTTCTTC. This rearrangement joins TRBV5-1 to TRBJ2-1; D gene unclear. Trimming pared 0 bases from V and 10 bases from J, leaving 11 bases between. The CDR3 is 13 residues long. Germline V CDR1 and CDR2: SGHRS, YFSETQ.